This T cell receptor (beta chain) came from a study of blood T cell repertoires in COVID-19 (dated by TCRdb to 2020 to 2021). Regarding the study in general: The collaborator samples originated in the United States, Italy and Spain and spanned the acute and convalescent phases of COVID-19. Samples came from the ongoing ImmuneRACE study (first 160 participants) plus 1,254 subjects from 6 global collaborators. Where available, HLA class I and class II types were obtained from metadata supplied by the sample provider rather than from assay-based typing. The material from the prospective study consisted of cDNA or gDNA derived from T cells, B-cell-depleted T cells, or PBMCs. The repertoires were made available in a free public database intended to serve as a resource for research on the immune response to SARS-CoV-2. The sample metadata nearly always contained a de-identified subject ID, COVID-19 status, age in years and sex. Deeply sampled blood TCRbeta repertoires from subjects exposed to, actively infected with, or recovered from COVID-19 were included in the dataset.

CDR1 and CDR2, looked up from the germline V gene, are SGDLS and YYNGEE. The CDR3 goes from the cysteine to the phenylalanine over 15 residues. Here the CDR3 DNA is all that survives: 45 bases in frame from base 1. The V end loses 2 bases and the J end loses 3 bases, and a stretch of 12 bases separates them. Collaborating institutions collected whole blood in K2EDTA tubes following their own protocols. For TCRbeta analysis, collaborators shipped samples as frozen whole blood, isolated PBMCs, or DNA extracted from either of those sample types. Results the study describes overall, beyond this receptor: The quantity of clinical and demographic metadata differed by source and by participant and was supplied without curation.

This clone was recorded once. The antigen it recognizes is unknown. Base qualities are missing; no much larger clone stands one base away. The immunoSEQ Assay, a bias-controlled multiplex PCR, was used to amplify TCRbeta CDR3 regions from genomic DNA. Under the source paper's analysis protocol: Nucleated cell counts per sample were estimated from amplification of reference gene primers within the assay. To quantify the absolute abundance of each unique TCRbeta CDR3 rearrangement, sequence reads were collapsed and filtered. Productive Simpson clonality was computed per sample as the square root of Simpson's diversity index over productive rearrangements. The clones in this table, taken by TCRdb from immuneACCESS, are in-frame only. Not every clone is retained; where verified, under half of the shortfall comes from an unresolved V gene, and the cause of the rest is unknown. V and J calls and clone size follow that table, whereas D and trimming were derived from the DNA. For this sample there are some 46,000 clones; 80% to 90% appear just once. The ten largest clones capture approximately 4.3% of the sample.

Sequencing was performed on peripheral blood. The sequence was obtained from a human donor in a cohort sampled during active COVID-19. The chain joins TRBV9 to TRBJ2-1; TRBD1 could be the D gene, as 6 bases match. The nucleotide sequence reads TGTGCCAGCAGCGTGGGTAGGGGGTACTACAATGAGCAGTTCTTC. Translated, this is CASSVGRGYYNEQFF.